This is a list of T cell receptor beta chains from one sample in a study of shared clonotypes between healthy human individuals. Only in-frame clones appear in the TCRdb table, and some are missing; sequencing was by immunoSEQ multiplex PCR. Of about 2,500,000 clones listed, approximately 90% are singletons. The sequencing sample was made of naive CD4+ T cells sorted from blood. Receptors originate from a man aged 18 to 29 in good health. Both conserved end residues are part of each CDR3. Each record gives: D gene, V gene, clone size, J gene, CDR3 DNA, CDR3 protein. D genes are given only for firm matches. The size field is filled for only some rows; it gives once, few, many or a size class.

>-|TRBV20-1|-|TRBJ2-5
TGCAGTGGATCCCGAGAGACCCAGTACTTC
CSGSRETQYF
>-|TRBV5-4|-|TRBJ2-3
TGTGCCAGCAGCTTGATGCGGAGCACAGATACGCAGTATTTT
CASSLMRSTDTQYF
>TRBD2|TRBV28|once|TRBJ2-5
TGTGCCAGCAGTGCTAGCGGGAGAATGGGGGAGCAGTACTTC
CASSASGRMGEQYF
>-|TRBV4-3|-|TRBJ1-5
TGCGCCAGCAGCCAAGAAACGTTCAATCAGCCCCAGCATTTT
CASSQETFNQPQHF
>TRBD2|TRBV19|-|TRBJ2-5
TGTGCCACCGCGAGACTAGCGGGGCTACAAGAGACCCAGTACTTC
CATARLAGLQETQYF
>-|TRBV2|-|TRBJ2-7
TGTGCCAGCAGGGACAACTCCTACGAGCAGTACTTC
CASRDNSYEQYF
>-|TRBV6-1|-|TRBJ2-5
TGTGCCAGCAGAACCCCCGGGGGAGAGACCCAGTACTTC
CASRTPGGETQYF
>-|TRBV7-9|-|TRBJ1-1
TGTGCCAGCAGCCCTAGGGCTGCCATGAACACTGAAGCTTTCTTT
CASSPRAAMNTEAFF
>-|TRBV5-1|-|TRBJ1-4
TGCGCCAGCAGCTTGGTAGGGGGTGCTAATGAAAAACTGTTTTTT
CASSLVGGANEKLFF
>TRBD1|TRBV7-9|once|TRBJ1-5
TGTGCCAGCAGCTTGGACAGGGAGATTCAGCCCCAGCATTTT
CASSLDREIQPQHF
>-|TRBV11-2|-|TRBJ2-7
TGTGCCAGCAGCTTGGACAGTACCTACGAGCAGTACTTC
CASSLDSTYEQYF